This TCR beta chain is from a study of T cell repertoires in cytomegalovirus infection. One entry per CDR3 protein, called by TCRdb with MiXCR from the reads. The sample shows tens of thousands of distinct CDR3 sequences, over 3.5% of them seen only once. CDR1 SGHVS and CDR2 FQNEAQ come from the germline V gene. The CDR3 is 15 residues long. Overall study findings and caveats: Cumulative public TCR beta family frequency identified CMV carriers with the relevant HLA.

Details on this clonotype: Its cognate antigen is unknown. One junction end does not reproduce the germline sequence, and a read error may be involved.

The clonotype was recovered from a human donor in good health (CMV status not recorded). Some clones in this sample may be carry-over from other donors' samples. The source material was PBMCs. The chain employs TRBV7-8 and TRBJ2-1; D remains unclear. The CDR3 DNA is TGTGCCAGCAGCTGTTTTAACGGCTCCTACAAGGAGCAGTTCTTC. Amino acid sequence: CASSCFNGSYKEQFF.